The present TCR beta chain was sequenced within a study of control samples from healthy donors and cancer patients. The data were produced by immunoSEQ multiplex PCR, yet TCRdb's version contains in-frame clones alone and is incomplete. The profile shows about 110,000 clones, around nine tenths of them singletons. The germline gives CDR1 SGHVS, CDR2 FQNEAQ. The CDR3 consists of 15 residues. Between the trimmed V and J ends, which lost 6 bases and 0 bases, there was a span of 12 bases. V gene TRBV7-8 combines with J gene TRBJ2-1; D is undetermined. This TCR was sampled from a woman between 50 and 59 years old in good health. Sequencing used blood. CDR3 amino acids: CASRRTESSYNEQFF. For the CDR3, the DNA is TGTGCCAGCAGGCGGACGGAAAGCTCCTACAATGAGCAGTTCTTC.